This paragraph covers one T cell receptor (beta chain) sequence. This entry comes from a study of identical twins. Each CDR3 protein is one row after TCRdb ran MiXCR on the 5' RACE reads. Among around 480,000 distinct CDR3 sequences listed, 14% were seen once. Per germline, CDR1 MNHEY and CDR2 SVGEGT. Between the trimmed V and J ends, which lost 2 bases and 10 bases, there was a span of 25 bases. The CDR3 covers 17 residues. The data also belong to a second study, concerning yellow fever vaccine responses in identical twins.

Sequenced sample: CD4+ T cells sorted from blood. This clonotype was sampled from a woman aged 18-29 years in good health. J is TRBJ2-3 and V is TRBV6-2 or TRBV6-3; TRBD2 is a possible D gene (6 bases). CDR3 region: CASSYSRDRGDPGAQYF. CDR3 nucleotides: TGTGCCAGCAGTTACAGCCGGGACCGGGGAGACCCGGGGGCGCAGTATTTT.